This TCR beta chain was observed in a study of spatial heterogeneity in lung cancer. TCRdb called the 5' RACE reads again in MiXCR, with one record for every CDR3 protein. The sample carries about 120,000 distinct CDR3 sequences, 12% recorded once. The CDR3 covers 16 residues. V shed 0 bases, J shed 3 bases, and the junction held 7 bases outside the gene matches. Germline V gene sequence: CDR1 SGDLS, CDR2 YYNGEE. There are a few counts of this clonotype. The time point: blood at routine non-recurrence follow-up after resection. Unsorted whole RNA from tumor, nontumor lung or frozen PBMC underwent sequencing.

The gene calls are TRBV9 and TRBJ2-3; TRBD1 aligns across 7 bases. This TCR was recovered from a male donor with early-stage non-small cell lung cancer. This sample comprised PBMCs, obtained at follow-up. The CDR3 loop is CASSVGQGAWTDTQYF. The CDR3 bases are TGTGCCAGCAGCGTAGGACAGGGAGCTTGGACAGATACGCAGTATTTT.